Listed below are T cell receptor beta chains from one sample, sequenced in a study of blood T cell repertoires in COVID-19. Sequenced by immunoSEQ multiplex PCR; TCRdb stores in-frame clones only, minus some. The sample records around 15,000 clones, around 89% being singletons. The specimen sequenced was peripheral blood. The receptors here all came from an older man with acute or convalescent COVID-19. Both conserved end residues are part of each CDR3. The D gene is left open where the match is weak. Clone size appears in some rows only: once, few, many, or a class for an expanded clone.

v_call: TRBV7-9; d_call: -; j_call: TRBJ1-4; clone_size: -; cdr3_nt: TGTGCCAGCAGACCCGGGAGGGGAATGGAAAAACTGTTTTTT; cdr3_aa: CASRPGRGMEKLFF
v_call: TRBV10-2; d_call: -; j_call: TRBJ1-1; clone_size: -; cdr3_nt: TGCGCCAGCAGCGCCCTCGACAGCCTGAACACTGAAGCTTTCTTT; cdr3_aa: CASSALDSLNTEAFF
v_call: TRBV18; d_call: TRBD1; j_call: TRBJ1-6; clone_size: -; cdr3_nt: TGTGCCAGCTCACCGGGCACAGGGGGATATAATTCACCCCTCCACTTT; cdr3_aa: CASSPGTGGYNSPLHF
v_call: TRBV5-8; d_call: -; j_call: TRBJ1-5; clone_size: -; cdr3_nt: TGTGCCAGCAGCTGGGACATTAATCAGCCCCAGCATTTT; cdr3_aa: CASSWDINQPQHF
v_call: TRBV6-5; d_call: TRBD1; j_call: TRBJ1-6; clone_size: -; cdr3_nt: TGTGCCAGCACCCTGGACAGGGGGGTATCACCCCTCCACTTT; cdr3_aa: CASTLDRGVSPLHF
v_call: TRBV12-3/TRBV12-4; d_call: -; j_call: TRBJ1-5; clone_size: -; cdr3_nt: TGTGCCAGCAGCCGACAGAGCAATCAGCCCCAGCATTTT; cdr3_aa: CASSRQSNQPQHF
v_call: TRBV5-5; d_call: -; j_call: TRBJ1-2; clone_size: -; cdr3_nt: TGTGCCAGCAGCTTAGGTCGGACTTCCAACTATGGCTACACCTTC; cdr3_aa: CASSLGRTSNYGYTF
v_call: TRBV5-1; d_call: -; j_call: TRBJ1-2; clone_size: -; cdr3_nt: TGCGCCAGCAGCTCCGCCTCCGGGGTCTATGGCTACACCTTC; cdr3_aa: CASSSASGVYGYTF
v_call: TRBV27; d_call: -; j_call: TRBJ2-2; clone_size: -; cdr3_nt: TGTGCCAGCAATGACCGGGGCACCGGGGAGCTGTTTTTT; cdr3_aa: CASNDRGTGELFF
v_call: TRBV10-3; d_call: -; j_call: TRBJ2-7; clone_size: -; cdr3_nt: TGTGCCATCAGTGAGTTCGCGGGAACCTACGAGCAGTACTTC; cdr3_aa: CAISEFAGTYEQYF
v_call: TRBV9; d_call: -; j_call: TRBJ2-5; clone_size: -; cdr3_nt: TGTGCCAGCAGCGTAGGCAGGGGCGAAGAGACCCAGTACTTC; cdr3_aa: CASSVGRGEETQYF
v_call: TRBV25-1; d_call: TRBD1; j_call: TRBJ2-3; clone_size: -; cdr3_nt: TGTGCCAGCAGGAGGACAGGGGAGGTAGATACGCAGTATTTT; cdr3_aa: CASRRTGEVDTQYF
v_call: TRBV14; d_call: -; j_call: TRBJ2-7; clone_size: -; cdr3_nt: TGTGCCAGCAGCCAAGGCAACAGTAATACCTACGAGCAGTACTTC; cdr3_aa: CASSQGNSNTYEQYF
v_call: TRBV7-9; d_call: -; j_call: TRBJ1-5; clone_size: few; cdr3_nt: TGTGCCAGCAGCCCCGGGGGGGGCGCGGATCAGCCCCAGCATTTT; cdr3_aa: CASSPGGGADQPQHF
v_call: TRBV5-4; d_call: TRBD2; j_call: TRBJ2-1; clone_size: once; cdr3_nt: TGTGCCAGCAGCTTGGTGGGCGGGAGAAGAGGAAGGAGGGAGCAGTTCTTC; cdr3_aa: CASSLVGGRRGRREQFF
v_call: TRBV19; d_call: -; j_call: TRBJ1-2; clone_size: -; cdr3_nt: TGTGCCAGTAGTGAACAGGGTACTAACTATGGCTACACCTTC; cdr3_aa: CASSEQGTNYGYTF
v_call: TRBV24-1; d_call: TRBD1; j_call: TRBJ2-7; clone_size: -; cdr3_nt: TGTGCCACCAGTGATCCGGACAGGGACGAGCAGTACTTC; cdr3_aa: CATSDPDRDEQYF
v_call: TRBV5-4; d_call: -; j_call: TRBJ1-4; clone_size: -; cdr3_nt: TGTGCCAGCAGCTTGGATAGTGGAGATGAAAAACTGTTTTTT; cdr3_aa: CASSLDSGDEKLFF
v_call: TRBV18; d_call: TRBD2; j_call: TRBJ2-2; clone_size: -; cdr3_nt: TGTGCCAGCTCACCACCAGCGGGAGGATCGGGGAACACCGGGGAGCTGTTTTTT; cdr3_aa: CASSPPAGGSGNTGELFF
v_call: TRBV20-1; d_call: TRBD1; j_call: TRBJ1-2; clone_size: -; cdr3_nt: TGCAGTGCCTCAGGGGGCGGTGGCTACACCTTC; cdr3_aa: CSASGGGGYTF
v_call: TRBV6-6; d_call: TRBD2; j_call: TRBJ2-1; clone_size: -; cdr3_nt: TGTGCCAGCAGTTCCTTCGGCGGGAGCAACAATGAGCAGTTCTTC; cdr3_aa: CASSSFGGSNNEQFF
v_call: TRBV29-1; d_call: -; j_call: TRBJ2-7; clone_size: -; cdr3_nt: TGCAGCGTTGAAGAAGGGGACGAGCAGTACTTC; cdr3_aa: CSVEEGDEQYF
v_call: TRBV28; d_call: -; j_call: TRBJ2-5; clone_size: -; cdr3_nt: TGTGCCAGCAGCCAAGGGGGAGGGGAGACCCAGTACTTC; cdr3_aa: CASSQGGGETQYF
v_call: TRBV30; d_call: TRBD1; j_call: TRBJ1-6; clone_size: -; cdr3_nt: TGTGCCTGGAGCCAGGGGGCTTCCTATAATTCACCCCTCCACTTT; cdr3_aa: CAWSQGASYNSPLHF
v_call: TRBV5-1; d_call: -; j_call: TRBJ2-1; clone_size: -; cdr3_nt: TGCGCCAGCAGCTTGGGTGGTAACTATGAGCAGTTCTTC; cdr3_aa: CASSLGGNYEQFF
v_call: TRBV19; d_call: -; j_call: TRBJ1-2; clone_size: few; cdr3_nt: TGTGCCAGTAGGCAGAACTATGGCTACACCTTC; cdr3_aa: CASRQNYGYTF
v_call: TRBV2; d_call: TRBD2; j_call: TRBJ2-2; clone_size: -; cdr3_nt: TGTGCCAGCAGTCCTAGCGGGGCCCCCGGGGAGCTGTTTTTT; cdr3_aa: CASSPSGAPGELFF